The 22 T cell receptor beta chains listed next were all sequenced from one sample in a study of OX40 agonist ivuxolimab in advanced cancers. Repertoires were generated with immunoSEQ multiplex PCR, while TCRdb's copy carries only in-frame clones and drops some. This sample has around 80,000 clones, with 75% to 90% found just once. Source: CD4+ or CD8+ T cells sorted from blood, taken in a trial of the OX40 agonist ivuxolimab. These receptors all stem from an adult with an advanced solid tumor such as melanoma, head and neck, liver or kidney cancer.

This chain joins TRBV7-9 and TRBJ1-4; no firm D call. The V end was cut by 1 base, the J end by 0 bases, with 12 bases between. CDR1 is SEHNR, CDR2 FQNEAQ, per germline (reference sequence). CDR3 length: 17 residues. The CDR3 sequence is CASSLGGSLATNEKLFF. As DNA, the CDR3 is TGTGCCAGCAGCTTAGGAGGCTCCCTCGCAACTAATGAAAAACTGTTTTTT. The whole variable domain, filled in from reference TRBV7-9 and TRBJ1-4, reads DTGVSQNPRHKITKRGQNVTFRCDPISEHNRLYWYRQTLGQGPEFLTYFQNEAQLEKSRLLSDRFSAERPKGSFSTLEIQRTEQGDSAMYLCASSLGGSLATNEKLFFGSGTQLSVL.

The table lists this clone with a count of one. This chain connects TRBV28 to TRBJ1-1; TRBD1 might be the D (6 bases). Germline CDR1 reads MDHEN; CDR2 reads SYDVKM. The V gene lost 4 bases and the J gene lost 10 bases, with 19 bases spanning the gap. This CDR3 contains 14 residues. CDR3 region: CASSWEGGLRRAFF. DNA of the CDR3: TGTGCCAGCAGTTGGGAAGGGGGTCTAAGGCGAGCTTTCTTT.

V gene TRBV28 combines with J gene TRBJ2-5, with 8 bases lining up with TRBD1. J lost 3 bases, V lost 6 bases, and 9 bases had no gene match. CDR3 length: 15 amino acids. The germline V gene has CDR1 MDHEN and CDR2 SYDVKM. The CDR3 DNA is TGTGCCAGCAGACCCGGGACGGACAGGGAAGAGACCCAGTACTTC. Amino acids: CASRPGTDREETQYF.

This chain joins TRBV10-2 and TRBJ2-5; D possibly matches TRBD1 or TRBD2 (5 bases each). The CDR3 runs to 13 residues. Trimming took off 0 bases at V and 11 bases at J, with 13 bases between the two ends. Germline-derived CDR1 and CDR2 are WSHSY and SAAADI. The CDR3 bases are TGCGCCAGCAGTGAGTCTGGTTGGGGGTCTCAGTACTTC. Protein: CASSESGWGSQYF.

The CDR3 reads CAISSGTGGGDTQYF. The DNA of the CDR3 is TGTGCCATCTCCTCCGGGACAGGGGGCGGAGATACGCAGTATTTT. V and J are TRBV10-3 and TRBJ2-3, with 12 bases lining up with TRBD1. CDR1 is ENHRY, CDR2 SYGVKD, per germline. This CDR3 is 15 amino acids long. Trimming at V came to 8 bases and at J to 5 bases, leaving 8 bases not matched to a gene.

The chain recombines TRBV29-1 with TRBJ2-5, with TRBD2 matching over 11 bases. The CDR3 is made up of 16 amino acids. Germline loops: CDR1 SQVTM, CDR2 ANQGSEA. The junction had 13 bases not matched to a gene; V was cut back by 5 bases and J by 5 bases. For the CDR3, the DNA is TGCAGCGTTTTAAGAGGTAGCGGGGGGGCAAGTGAGACCCAGTACTTC. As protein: CSVLRGSGGASETQYF.

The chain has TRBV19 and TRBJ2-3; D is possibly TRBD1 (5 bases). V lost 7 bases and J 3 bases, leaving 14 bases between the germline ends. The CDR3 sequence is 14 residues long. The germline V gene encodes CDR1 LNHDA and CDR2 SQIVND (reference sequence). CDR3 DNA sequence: TGTGCCAGTATGAGGCAGGGTTGGACAGATACGCAGTATTTT. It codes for CASMRQGWTDTQYF.

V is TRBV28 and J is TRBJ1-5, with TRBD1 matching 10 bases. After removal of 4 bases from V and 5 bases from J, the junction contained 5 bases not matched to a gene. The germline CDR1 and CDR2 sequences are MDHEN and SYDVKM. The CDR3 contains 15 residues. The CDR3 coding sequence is TGTGCCAGCAGTTCCGGGACAGGGGTACATCAGCCCCAGCATTTT. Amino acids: CASSSGTGVHQPQHF.

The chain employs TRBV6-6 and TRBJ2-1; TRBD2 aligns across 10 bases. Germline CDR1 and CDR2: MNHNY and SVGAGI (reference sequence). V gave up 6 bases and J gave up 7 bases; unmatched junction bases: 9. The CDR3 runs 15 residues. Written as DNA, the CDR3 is TGTGCCAGCAGGACGAGCGGGGGGGCCTGGAATGAGCAGTTCTTC. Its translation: CASRTSGGAWNEQFF.

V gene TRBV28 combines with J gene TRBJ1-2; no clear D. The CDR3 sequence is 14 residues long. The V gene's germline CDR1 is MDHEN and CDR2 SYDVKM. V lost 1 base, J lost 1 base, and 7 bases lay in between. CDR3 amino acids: CASSLSPINYGYTF. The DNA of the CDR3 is TGTGCCAGCAGTTTATCCCCTATTAACTATGGCTACACCTTC.

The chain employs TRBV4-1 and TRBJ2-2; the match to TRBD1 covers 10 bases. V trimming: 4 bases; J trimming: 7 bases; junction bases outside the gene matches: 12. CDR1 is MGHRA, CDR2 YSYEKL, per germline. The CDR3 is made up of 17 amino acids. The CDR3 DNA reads TGCGCCAGCAGCCCGCTTCCGGGACAGGGGACCTTCGGGGAGCTGTTTTTT. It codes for CASSPLPGQGTFGELFF.

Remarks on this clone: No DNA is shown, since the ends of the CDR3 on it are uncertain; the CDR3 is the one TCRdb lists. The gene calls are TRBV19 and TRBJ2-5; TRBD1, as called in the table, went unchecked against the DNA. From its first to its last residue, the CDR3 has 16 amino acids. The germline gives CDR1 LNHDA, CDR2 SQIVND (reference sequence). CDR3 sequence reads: CASSIDWTGFLETQYF.

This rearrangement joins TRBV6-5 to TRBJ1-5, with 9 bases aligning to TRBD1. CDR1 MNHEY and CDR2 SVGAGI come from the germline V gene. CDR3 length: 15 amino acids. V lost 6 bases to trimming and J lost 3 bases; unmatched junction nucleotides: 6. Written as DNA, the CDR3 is TGTGCCAGCAGCCTGGGACAGGGACTCAATCAGCCCCAGCATTTT. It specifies CASSLGQGLNQPQHF.

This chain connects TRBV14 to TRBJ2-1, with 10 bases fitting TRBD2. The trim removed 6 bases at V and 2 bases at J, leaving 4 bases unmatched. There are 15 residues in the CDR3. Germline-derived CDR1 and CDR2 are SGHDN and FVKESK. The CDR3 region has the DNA TGTGCCAGCAGTTCCGGGACTAGCGCCTACAATGAGCAGTTCTTC. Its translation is CASSSGTSAYNEQFF.

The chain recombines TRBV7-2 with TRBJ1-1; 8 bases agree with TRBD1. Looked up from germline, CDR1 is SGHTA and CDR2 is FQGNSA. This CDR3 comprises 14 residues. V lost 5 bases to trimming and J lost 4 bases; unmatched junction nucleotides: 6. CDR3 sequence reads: CASSPGQALTEAFF. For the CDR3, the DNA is TGTGCCAGCAGCCCGGGACAGGCTCTCACTGAAGCTTTCTTT.

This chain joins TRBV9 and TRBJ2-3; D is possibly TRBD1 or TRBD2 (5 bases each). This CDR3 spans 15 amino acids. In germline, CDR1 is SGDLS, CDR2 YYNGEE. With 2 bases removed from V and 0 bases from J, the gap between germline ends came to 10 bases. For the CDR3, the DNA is TGTGCCAGCAGCGTGAGGGACGGTAGCACAGATACGCAGTATTTT. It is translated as CASSVRDGSTDTQYF. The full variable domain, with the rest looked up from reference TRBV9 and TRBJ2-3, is DSGVTQTPKHLITATGQRVTLRCSPRSGDLSVYWYQQSLDQGLQFLIQYYNGEERAKGNILERFSAQQFPDLHSELNLSSLELGDSALYFCASSVRDGSTDTQYFGPGTRLTVL.

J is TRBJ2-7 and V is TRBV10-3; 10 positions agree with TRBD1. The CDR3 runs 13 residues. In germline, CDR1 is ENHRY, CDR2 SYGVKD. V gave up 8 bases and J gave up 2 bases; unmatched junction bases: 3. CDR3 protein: CAIATGGPYEQYF. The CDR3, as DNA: TGTGCCATCGCGACAGGGGGCCCCTACGAGCAGTACTTC.

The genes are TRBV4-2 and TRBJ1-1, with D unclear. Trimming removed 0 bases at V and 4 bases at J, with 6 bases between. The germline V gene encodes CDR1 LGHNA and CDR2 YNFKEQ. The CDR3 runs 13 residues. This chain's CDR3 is CASSQEMATEAFF. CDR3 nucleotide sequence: TGTGCCAGCAGCCAAGAAATGGCCACTGAAGCTTTCTTT.

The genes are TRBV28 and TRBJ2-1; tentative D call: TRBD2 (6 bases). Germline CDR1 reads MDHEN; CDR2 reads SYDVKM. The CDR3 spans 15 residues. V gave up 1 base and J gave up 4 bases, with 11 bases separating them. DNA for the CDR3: TGTGCCAGCAGTTTATCCCGGGGGTGGTACAATGAGCAGTTCTTC. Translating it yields CASSLSRGWYNEQFF.

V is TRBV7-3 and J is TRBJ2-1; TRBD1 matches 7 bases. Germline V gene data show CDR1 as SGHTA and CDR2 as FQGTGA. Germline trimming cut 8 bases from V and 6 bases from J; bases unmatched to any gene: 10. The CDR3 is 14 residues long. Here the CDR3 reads CASQTGPGVNEQFF. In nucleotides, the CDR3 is TGTGCCAGCCAGACAGGGCCTGGGGTCAATGAGCAGTTCTTC. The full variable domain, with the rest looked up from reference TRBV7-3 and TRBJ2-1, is GAGVSQTPSNKVTEKGKYVELRCDPISGHTALYWYRQSLGQGPEFLIYFQGTGAADDSGLPNDRFFAVRPEGSVSTLKIQRTERGDSAVYLCASQTGPGVNEQFFGPGTRLTVL.

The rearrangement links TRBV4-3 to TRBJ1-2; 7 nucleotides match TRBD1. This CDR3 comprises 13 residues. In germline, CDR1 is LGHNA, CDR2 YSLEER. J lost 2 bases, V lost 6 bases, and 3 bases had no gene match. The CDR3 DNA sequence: TGCGCCAGCAGTCCGGACAGGAACTATGGCTACACCTTC. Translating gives CASSPDRNYGYTF.

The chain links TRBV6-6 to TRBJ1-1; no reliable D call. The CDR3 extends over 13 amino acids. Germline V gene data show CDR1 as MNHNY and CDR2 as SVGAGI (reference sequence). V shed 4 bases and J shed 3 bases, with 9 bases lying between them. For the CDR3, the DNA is TGTGCCAGCAGTTCCCCCAGCTACACTGAAGCTTTCTTT. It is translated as CASSSPSYTEAFF.